Reported below is one TCR beta chain. Its antigen is undetermined. This entry is derived from a study of T cell responses to AZD1222 COVID-19 vaccine. Overall study findings and caveats: The study reported that nearly half of spike-specific TCRs target unmutated variant regions. A mostly white British donor set with more females was recruited, and clonal diversity was possibly underestimated. At study baseline, merely about 6 AZD1222 recipients were seropositive.

Second-dose intervals of approximately 4 or approximately 12 weeks were pooled. Repertoires were generated with immunoSEQ multiplex PCR, while TCRdb's copy carries only in-frame clones and drops some. Of 150,000 to 200,000 clones in the sample, around 88% were seen once. This clonotype was obtained from an adult who received the AZD1222 COVID-19 vaccine. Here the sequenced sample was peripheral blood, taken 28 days after the second AZD1222 dose.

The DNA of the CDR3 is TGTGCCAGCAGCTCTAGGGGTACAGGGACAAACAATCAGCCCCAGCATTTT. It codes for CASSSRGTGTNNQPQHF. This chain connects TRBV28 to TRBJ1-5, with a possible D match to TRBD1 (6 bases). The CDR3 totals 17 residues. The germline V gene has CDR1 MDHEN and CDR2 SYDVKM. The V end lost 6 bases, the J end lost 3 bases, and 21 bases lay between the germline ends.